The clone carrying this T cell receptor beta chain was observed a handful of times. This record belongs to a study of patients and donors after allogeneic stem cell transplantation. In TCRdb, the RT-PCR reads were re-called with MiXCR into one record per CDR3 protein. In the table there are about a million distinct CDR3 sequences, 15% to 20% of which are singletons. CDR3 length equals 13 residues. With 5 bases removed from V and 10 bases from J, the gap between germline ends came to 20 bases. Germline loops: CDR1 DFQATT, CDR2 SNEGSKA (reference sequence). This sequence originates from a human donor who was either an allogeneic HSCT recipient or a stem cell or donor lymphocyte infusion donor (not recorded which). It is not recorded whose cells these are; they may come from a transplant donor. The chain uses TRBV20-1 and TRBJ1-2; D unresolved. Sequencing used blood, either unsorted or a sorted T cell fraction (not recorded which). In DNA form, the CDR3 reads TGCAGTGCTCCCCTTCCCTCCACGAATTCCTACACCTTC. Amino acids: CSAPLPSTNSYTF.